The 8 T cell receptor beta chains below come from one sample, sequenced in a study of blood T cell repertoires in COVID-19. Only in-frame clones appear in the TCRdb table, and some are missing; sequencing was by immunoSEQ multiplex PCR. The sample carries under 250,000 clones, 80% to 90% recorded once. Sample: peripheral blood. These receptors all come from a man between 45 and 60 years old with COVID-19, enrolled during active disease.

CDR3 amino acids: CASSPSGGGNGYTF. The CDR3 DNA reads as TGTGCCAGCAGCCCCTCGGGAGGGGGCAATGGCTACACCTTC. This chain joins TRBV7-9 and TRBJ1-2, with TRBD1 matching 7 bases. Germline V gene lookup returns CDR1 SEHNR and CDR2 FQNEAQ (reference sequence). V shed 5 bases, J shed 6 bases, and the junction held 9 bases outside the gene matches. The CDR3 has 14 residues.

Worth noting for this clone: The identical CDR3 is also encoded by other nucleotide sequences in the sample. V is TRBV2 and J is TRBJ1-3; unclear D gene. Trimming left V 5 bases short and J 0 bases short, with 8 bases between. Germline V gene lookup returns CDR1 SNHLY and CDR2 FYNNEI. The length of the CDR3 is 14 residues. CDR3 bases: TGTGCCAGCAGTAGAGAGAGCTCTGGAAACACCATATATTTT. As protein: CASSRESSGNTIYF.

CDR3 DNA sequence: TGCAGCGTTGAAGACATGTCCGGGGAGCTGTTTTTT. Residues: CSVEDMSGELFF. The chain joins TRBV29-1 to TRBJ2-2; D is unclear. This CDR3 has 12 residues. Germline CDR1 is SQVTM and CDR2 is ANQGSEA. V lost 0 bases to trimming and J lost 6 bases, with 5 bases between them.

This chain links TRBV5-4 with TRBJ2-3; a possible D gene is TRBD1 (6 bases). V was shortened by 0 bases and J by 2 bases, with 10 bases between the two germline ends. The length of the CDR3 is 15 residues. The germline gives CDR1 SGHNT, CDR2 YYREEE (reference sequence). The CDR3 nucleotides read TGTGCCAGCAGCTTGGTGGGGGCTTCCACAGATACGCAGTATTTT. Translated, it gives CASSLVGASTDTQYF.

The J gene is TRBJ2-1, the V gene TRBV7-8; 7 bases map to TRBD1. Losses at the gene ends were 4 bases for V and 3 bases for J; bases not matched to a gene: 6. CDR3 length equals 15 residues. Per germline, CDR1 SGHVS and CDR2 FQNEAQ. The chain's CDR3 is CASSSGQGDYNEQFF. The CDR3 DNA reads as TGTGCCAGCAGCTCCGGGCAGGGGGACTACAATGAGCAGTTCTTC.

The J gene is TRBJ2-7, the V gene TRBV6-5; tentative D call: TRBD1 (6 bases). V was clipped by 2 bases and J by 0 bases, with 14 bases between them. Germline values: CDR1 MNHEY, CDR2 SVGAGI. CDR3 length: 16 residues. CDR3 protein: CASSYGLGARSYEQYF. The DNA for the CDR3 is TGTGCCAGCAGTTACGGATTGGGGGCTCGCTCCTACGAGCAGTACTTC.

This clone appeared once. The rearrangement links TRBV27 to TRBJ1-1, with 12 bases fitting TRBD1. Unmatched junction bases numbered 9, after V lost 3 bases and J lost 4 bases. Germline CDR1 MNHEY, CDR2 SMNVEV (reference sequence). The CDR3 length is 17 residues. The CDR3 nucleotides are TGTGCCAGCAGTTTCGGGACAGGGGGCGGGTTAGGCACTGAAGCTTTCTTT. It codes for CASSFGTGGGLGTEAFF.

The chain couples TRBV10-1 to TRBJ2-7; 8 bases are shared with TRBD2. The germline V gene has CDR1 WNHNN and CDR2 SYGVQD (reference sequence). CDR3 length equals 17 residues. With V trimmed by 9 bases and J by 2 bases, 18 bases remained unmatched. CDR3 loop: CASNGLAFVLSPYEQYF. DNA of the CDR3: TGCGCCAGTAACGGACTAGCTTTCGTTCTGAGTCCCTACGAGCAGTACTTC.